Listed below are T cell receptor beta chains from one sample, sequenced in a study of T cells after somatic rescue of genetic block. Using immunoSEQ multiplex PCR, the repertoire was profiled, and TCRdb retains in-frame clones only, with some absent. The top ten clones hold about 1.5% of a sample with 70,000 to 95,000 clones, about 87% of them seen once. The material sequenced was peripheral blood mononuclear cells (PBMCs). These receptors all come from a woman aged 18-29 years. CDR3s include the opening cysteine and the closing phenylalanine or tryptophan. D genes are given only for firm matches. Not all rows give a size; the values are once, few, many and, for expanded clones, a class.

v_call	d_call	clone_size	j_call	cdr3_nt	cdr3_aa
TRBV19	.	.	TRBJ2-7	TGTGCCCGGCGCCTAGCAGAGCTAGGGGGGCAGTACTTC	CARRLAELGGQYF
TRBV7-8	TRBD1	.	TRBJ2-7	TGTGCCAGCAGCTTAGTCCCAGGGGGCTCGTACGAGCAGTACTTC	CASSLVPGGSYEQYF
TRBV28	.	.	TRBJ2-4	TGTGCCAGCAGTCCCGTCGGACAGGGAGGGATAAACATTCAGTACTTC	CASSPVGQGGINIQYF
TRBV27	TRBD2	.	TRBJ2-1	TGTGCCAGCAGTTTATCTGGGAGACTAGCGGGAGCCTACAATGAGCAGTTCTTC	CASSLSGRLAGAYNEQFF
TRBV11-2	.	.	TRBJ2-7	TGTGCCAGCAGCCCTCTACGGCCAATCGAGGGCAAATACGAGCAGTACTTC	CASSPLRPIEGKYEQYF
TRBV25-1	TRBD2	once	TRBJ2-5	TGTGCCAGCAGTGAAAGGGGCGGGGGGACTTACGAGACCCAGTACTTC	CASSERGGGTYETQYF
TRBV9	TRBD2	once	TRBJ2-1	TGTGCCAGCAGCACCACGGGACTAAACAATGAGCAGTTCTTC	CASSTTGLNNEQFF
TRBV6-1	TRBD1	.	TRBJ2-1	TGTGCCAGCAGTGAACGAAGTGGGACAGGGCCGTTCTTC	CASSERSGTGPFF
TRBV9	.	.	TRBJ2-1	TGTGCCAGCAGCGCTAAAGAGGGGAGTTTCGGCTACAATGAGCAGTTCTTC	CASSAKEGSFGYNEQFF
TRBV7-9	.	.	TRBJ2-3	TGTGCCAGCGGCACAGATACGCAGTATTTT	CASGTDTQYF
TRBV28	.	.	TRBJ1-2	TGTGCCAGCAGTTTCCTCCCAAGTGGTGGCTACACCTTC	CASSFLPSGGYTF
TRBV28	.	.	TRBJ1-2	TGTGCCAGCAGTAGGAGGGGGGCGCAGGTGCGTGGCTACACCTTC	CASSRRGAQVRGYTF
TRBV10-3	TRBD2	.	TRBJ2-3	TGTGCCACCTTAATTGGGACTAGCGGGAGTGGAAGCACAGATACGCAGTATTTT	CATLIGTSGSGSTDTQYF
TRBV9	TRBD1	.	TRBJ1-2	TGTGCCAGCAGCCCCGGGACAGGTTGGGCCTATGGCTACACCTTC	CASSPGTGWAYGYTF
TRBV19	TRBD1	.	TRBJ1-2	TGTGCCAGTAGTCTGACAGGGAGTTATGGCTACACCTTC	CASSLTGSYGYTF
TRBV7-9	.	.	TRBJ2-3	TGTGCCAGCAGATACGGAGGGGATACGCAGTATTTT	CASRYGGDTQYF
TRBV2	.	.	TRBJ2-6	TGTGCCAGCAGAGACCCGGGACAAATTATAACTGGGGCCAACGTCCTGACTTTC	CASRDPGQIITGANVLTF